These 8 T cell receptor beta chains originate from one sample sequenced in a study of control samples from healthy donors and cancer patients. Some clones are missing from TCRdb's copy, which holds only in-frame ones; the method was immunoSEQ multiplex PCR. The sample records about 73,000 clones, roughly nine tenths being singletons. Material: blood. The receptors shown here come from a woman aged 50 to 60 in good health.

The chain uses TRBV18 and TRBJ1-1; 9 positions match TRBD1. The V segment lost 5 bases and the J segment 2 bases; nucleotides outside the gene matches: 6. Germline CDR1 KGHSH, CDR2 LQKENI. The CDR3 loop spans 15 amino acids. The CDR3 region is CASSFNRGHNTEAFF. The DNA for the CDR3 is TGTGCCAGCTCATTCAACAGGGGGCACAACACTGAAGCTTTCTTT. Full variable domain (missing parts from reference TRBV18 and TRBJ1-1): NAGVMQNPRHLVRRRGQEARLRCSPMKGHSHVYWYRQLPEEGLKFMVYLQKENIIDESGMPKERFSAEFPKEGPSILRIQQVVRGDSAAYFCASSFNRGHNTEAFFGQGTRLTVV.

The rearrangement uses TRBV5-1 and TRBJ2-6; unclear D gene. This CDR3 is 15 amino acids long. CDR1 is SGHRS and CDR2 is YFSETQ in the germline V gene. Trimming removed 2 bases from V and 0 bases from J, with 6 bases in between. This chain's CDR3 is CASSLLSSGANVLTF. CDR3 sequence (DNA): TGCGCCAGCAGCTTATTAAGCTCTGGGGCCAACGTCCTGACTTTC.

The chain couples TRBV19 to TRBJ2-2; the D gene could be TRBD1 or TRBD2 (6 bases each). The germline CDR1 and CDR2 sequences are LNHDA and SQIVND (reference sequence). The V and J ends lost 2 bases and 5 bases respectively, with 12 bases between them. This CDR3 is 15 amino acids long. The CDR3 region is CASSIWGARTGELFF. In nucleotides, the CDR3 is TGTGCCAGTAGTATATGGGGGGCTCGAACCGGGGAGCTGTTTTTT.

The J gene is TRBJ1-6, the V gene TRBV28; D is uncertain. From germline, CDR1 is MDHEN and CDR2 SYDVKM. The length of the CDR3 is 12 residues. Deletions cut 2 bases from V and 9 bases from J, with 5 bases between. In nucleotides, the CDR3 is TGTGCCAGCAGTTTAGCAGCTTCACCCCTCCACTTT. Residues: CASSLAASPLHF.

The chain links TRBV27 to TRBJ2-1, with 11 bases matching TRBD2. Germline CDR1 is MNHEY and CDR2 is SMNVEV (reference sequence). The trim removed 4 bases at V and 5 bases at J, leaving 4 bases unmatched. This CDR3 spans 15 amino acids. This CDR3 reads CASSYGTSGNNEQFF. The CDR3 nucleotides are TGTGCCAGCAGTTACGGGACTAGCGGCAACAATGAGCAGTTCTTC.

V and J are TRBV5-5 and TRBJ2-3; possibly TRBD2 for D (6 bases). V lost 4 bases, J lost 5 bases, and 11 bases lay in between. The length of the CDR3 is 13 residues. From germline, CDR1 is SGHKS and CDR2 YYEKEE (reference sequence). CDR3 residues: CASSRLELDTQYF. The DNA of the CDR3 is TGTGCCAGCAGCAGACTAGAATTAGATACGCAGTATTTT.

The rearrangement links TRBV6-5 to TRBJ1-1, with TRBD1 as a possible D gene (5 bases). V was shortened by 9 bases and J by 7 bases, with 18 bases between the two germline ends. Germline V gene lookup returns CDR1 MNHEY and CDR2 SVGAGI. The length of the CDR3 is 13 residues. The CDR3 loop is CASARGRWGEAFF. The CDR3, as DNA: TGTGCCAGTGCACGGGGCCGGTGGGGTGAAGCTTTCTTT.

This rearrangement joins TRBV4-1 to TRBJ2-3, with D perhaps TRBD2 (5 bases). CDR1 is MGHRA, CDR2 YSYEKL, per germline. The CDR3 covers 18 residues. With 2 bases removed from V and 2 bases from J, the gap between germline ends came to 20 bases. The CDR3 nucleotides read TGCGCCAGCAGCCAACCTAAGAGGACTTGGCGGCTCACAGATACGCAGTATTTT. Its translation: CASSQPKRTWRLTDTQYF.